Given below is one TCR beta chain in context. The data stem from a study of blood T cell repertoires in COVID-19. Whole-study context: Collection of acute and convalescent COVID-19 samples took place in the United States, Italy and Spain. From T cells, B-cell-depleted T cells, or PBMCs came the material, which was cDNA or gDNA.

As handled by the study authors: Estimation of nucleated cell counts relied on the amplification of reference gene primers. TCRdb's table, derived via immunoSEQ multiplex PCR, lists solely in-frame clones and lacks some. V, J and clone size derive from that table, while D and trimming were established from the DNA sequence. The sample records some 220,000 clones, approximately 85% being singletons. The CDR3 spans 15 residues. V shed 1 base, J shed 6 bases, and the junction held 7 bases outside the gene matches. The V gene's germline CDR1 is SGHAT and CDR2 FQNNGV. This sequence originates from a man aged 50 to 59 with COVID-19, enrolled during active disease. The rearrangement links TRBV11-2 to TRBJ2-3; 7 positions agree with TRBD2. Sequenced material: peripheral blood. CDR3 sequence: CASSLVGGGMDTQYF. The CDR3 DNA reads TGTGCCAGCAGCTTAGTGGGCGGGGGTATGGATACGCAGTATTTT.